The 14 T cell receptor beta chains given below trace back to one sample, sequenced in a study of spatial heterogeneity in lung cancer. Study-level points and caveats: Higher tumor mutation counts went along with higher counts of expanded intratumoral alpha and beta TCRs.

Time point meaning: sample taken at primary tumor resection. Their specific antigens are unknown. TCRdb re-called the 5' RACE reads with MiXCR, one entry per CDR3 protein. The data contain about 20,000 distinct CDR3 sequences, about 16% of them singletons. The sequencing used lung tumor tissue, collected at surgery. The receptors originated from a female donor with early-stage non-small cell lung cancer.

This clonotype ranks as medium-sized. J is TRBJ2-7 and V is TRBV27; 7 bases are a match to TRBD1. This CDR3 spans 16 amino acids. J was trimmed by 0 bases and V by 2 bases; bases with no gene match: 7. Germline CDR1 reads MNHEY; CDR2 reads SMNVEV (reference sequence). The chain's CDR3 is CASSLNGQVLSYEQYF. For the CDR3, the DNA is TGTGCCAGCAGTTTAAACGGACAGGTACTCTCCTACGAGCAGTACTTC.

This clonotype has just a few counts. The chain joins TRBV29-1 to TRBJ2-2; 7 positions match TRBD2. This CDR3 contains 14 residues. Trimming took 1 base from V and 6 from J; bases not matched to a gene: 5. CDR1 SQVTM and CDR2 ANQGSEA come from the germline V gene. DNA for the CDR3: TGCAGCGTTGAAGGCGGGAGAAGCGCCGGGGAGCTGTTTTTT. Translated: CSVEGGRSAGELFF.

The V gene is TRBV5-6, the J gene TRBJ2-7; D is perhaps TRBD1 or TRBD2 (5 bases each). The ends were cut back, 4 bases at V and 4 bases at J, with 15 bases in the middle. CDR3 length: 14 residues. The V gene's germline CDR1 is SGHDT and CDR2 YYEEEE. DNA of the CDR3: TGTGCCAGCAGCCGCTTCGTGGGACGTTACGAGCAGTACTTC. Protein product: CASSRFVGRYEQYF. Drawing the rest from reference TRBV5-6 and TRBJ2-7, the complete variable domain is DAGVTQSPTHLIKTRGQQVTLRCSPKSGHDTVSWYQQALGQGPQFIFQYYEEEERQRGNFPDRFSGHQFPNYSSELNVNALLLGDSALYLCASSRFVGRYEQYFGPGTRLTVT.

This clonotype was counted only a few times. The rearrangement links TRBV5-1 to TRBJ2-5; 9 nucleotides align to TRBD2. The V gene's germline CDR1 is SGHRS and CDR2 YFSETQ. V shed 4 bases, J shed 6 bases, and the junction held 7 bases outside the gene matches. CDR3 length: 14 amino acids. The CDR3 protein is CASSLSGRRQTQYF. DNA for the CDR3: TGCGCCAGCAGCCTAAGCGGGAGGAGGCAGACCCAGTACTTC. The entire variable domain, with the rest obtained from reference TRBV5-1 and TRBJ2-5, is as follows: KAGVTQTPRYLIKTRGQQVTLSCSPISGHRSVSWYQQTPGQGLQFLFEYFSETQRNKGNFPGRFSGRQFSNSRSEMNVSTLELGDSALYLCASSLSGRRQTQYFGPGTRLLVL.

The chain is built from TRBV6-2 or TRBV6-3 and TRBJ2-7; 7 bases match TRBD1. This CDR3 is built from 14 residues. Germline CDR1 MNHEY, CDR2 SVGEGT. V shed 7 bases, J shed 6 bases, and the junction held 12 bases outside the gene matches. The CDR3 reads CASTVLGGPSEQYF. In nucleotides, the CDR3 is TGTGCCAGCACCGTACTAGGGGGCCCCAGCGAGCAGTACTTC.

The V gene is TRBV6-1, the J gene TRBJ2-4, with 8 positions matching TRBD1. The V segment lost 2 bases and the J segment 8 bases; nucleotides outside the gene matches: 8. Germline V gives CDR1 MNHNS, CDR2 SASEGT. This CDR3 has 15 residues. CDR3 loop: CASSELPGGADIQYF. The DNA of the CDR3 is TGTGCCAGCAGTGAATTACCAGGGGGCGCGGACATTCAGTACTTC.

The genes are TRBV2 and TRBJ2-2, with 9 bases lining up with TRBD1. The germline V gene encodes CDR1 SNHLY and CDR2 FYNNEI. CDR3 length: 14 amino acids. Trimming took 7 bases from V and 6 from J; bases not matched to a gene: 6. The CDR3 sequence: CASIPGTGPGELFF. CDR3 bases: TGTGCCAGCATCCCCGGGACAGGGCCCGGGGAGCTGTTTTTT.

This clonotype was observed a handful of times. This sequence joins TRBV30 and TRBJ2-1, with 10 nucleotides matching TRBD2. V lost 2 bases, J lost 3 bases, and 19 bases stayed unmatched. CDR3 size: 20 residues. Germline V gives CDR1 GTSNPN, CDR2 SVGIG (reference sequence). As DNA, the CDR3 is TGTGCCTGGAGTCGATCCTTGTCTAGCGGGAGTTTATCAATCTACAATGAGCAGTTCTTC. Translating it yields CAWSRSLSSGSLSIYNEQFF.

The rearrangement uses TRBV7-2 and TRBJ2-1; D perhaps matches TRBD2 (6 bases). V gave up 2 bases and J gave up 7 bases, with 12 bases separating them. Germline V gene lookup returns CDR1 SGHTA and CDR2 FQGNSA. This CDR3 spans 14 amino acids. CDR3 sequence (DNA): TGTGCCAGCAGCTTATTCGGGAGTAGGAATGAGCAGTTCTTC. This translates into CASSLFGSRNEQFF.

The chain is built from TRBV28 and TRBJ2-3, with 12 bases aligning to TRBD2. J was trimmed by 8 bases and V by 3 bases; bases with no gene match: 3. The CDR3 is 14 residues long. Germline V gene lookup returns CDR1 MDHEN and CDR2 SYDVKM. This CDR3 is CASSFLAGGGTQYF. In nucleotides, the CDR3 is TGTGCCAGCAGTTTTCTAGCGGGAGGGGGTACGCAGTATTTT.

This clonotype was seen more than once but under ten times. This chain uses TRBV20-1 with TRBJ2-3; D uncertain. This CDR3 has 14 residues. Trimming left V 3 bases short and J 4 bases short, with 14 bases between. The V gene's germline CDR1 is DFQATT and CDR2 SNEGSKA (reference sequence). CDR3 bases: TGCAGTGCTAGCGGAGACCAGTTTGCAGATACGCAGTATTTT. It encodes CSASGDQFADTQYF.

This clonotype was observed at least ten times. V usage is TRBV19 and J usage is TRBJ2-7; D possibly corresponds to TRBD2 (6 bases). Trimming pared 5 bases from V and 3 bases from J, leaving 11 bases between. The CDR3 spans 13 residues. Germline assignment: CDR1 LNHDA and CDR2 SQIVND (reference sequence). The CDR3: CASSPSGLYEQYF. CDR3 nucleotide sequence: TGTGCCAGTAGTCCTTCGGGACTCTACGAGCAGTACTTC. Based on the CDR3 plus reference TRBV19 and TRBJ2-7, the full variable domain is DGGITQSPKYLFRKEGQNVTLSCEQNLNHDAMYWYRQDPGQGLRLIYYSQIVNDFQKGDIAEGYSVSREKKESFPLTVTSAQKNPTAFYLCASSPSGLYEQYFGPGTRLTVT.

The table lists this clonotype with many counts. The rearrangement joins TRBV18 to TRBJ2-7; 9 bases align to TRBD2. The germline V gene has CDR1 KGHSH and CDR2 LQKENI. This CDR3 contains 15 residues. Germline trimming cut 3 bases from V and 5 bases from J; bases unmatched to any gene: 8. CDR3 region: CASSPPRGGRDEQYF. Written as DNA, the CDR3 is TGTGCCAGCTCACCCCCGCGCGGCGGGAGGGACGAGCAGTACTTC.

This clonotype was counted only a few times. DNA of the CDR3: TGTGCCAGCAGTGGGACAGTGGAACCCTACGAGCAGTACTTC. This translates into CASSGTVEPYEQYF. The chain uses TRBV6-4 and TRBJ2-7; maybe TRBD1 (6 bases). The length of the CDR3 is 14 residues. Germline V gene sequence: CDR1 MRHNA, CDR2 SNTAGT. V lost 4 bases and J lost 2, with 12 bases in between.